The 15 T cell receptor beta chains presented below share a single source sample, sequenced in a study of post-analysis software for immune sequencing data. TCR beta libraries were prepared from cDNA with unique molecular identifiers. TCRdb redid the calling of the PCR reads with MiXCR, one entry per CDR3 protein. The sample has about 820,000 distinct CDR3 sequences; under 70% are singletons. These TCRs' antigens remain unknown. Study-wide results and limits: Patients showed TRBV5-6, TRBV5-1 and TRBV20-1 among 4 or 5 TRBV segments more frequent than in controls.

Material for sequencing was blood. The source is a girl between 5 and 17 years old with multiple sclerosis.

This clonotype was recorded a few times. V usage is TRBV6-2 or TRBV6-3 and J usage is TRBJ1-5; no firm D call. Trimming shortened V by 8 bases and J by 6 bases, and 11 bases separated the two germline ends. The CDR3 has 12 amino acids. Germline CDR1 and CDR2: MNHEY and SVGEGT. CDR3 sequence: CASGLTSQPQHF. The CDR3 nucleotides read TGTGCCAGCGGACTAACAAGTCAGCCCCAGCATTTT.

The CDR3 here is CASSLELGSPYEQYF. The CDR3 DNA follows: TGTGCCAGCAGCTTAGAATTGGGCAGTCCCTACGAGCAGTACTTC. The gene calls are TRBV7-6 and TRBJ2-7; D gene uncertain. Trimming removed 1 base from V and 2 bases from J, with 12 bases in between. CDR1 and CDR2 (germline): SGHVS, FNYEAQ. CDR3 size: 15 residues.

This chain links TRBV5-1 with TRBJ2-7; D is uncertain. The CDR3 has 13 residues. The germline V gene encodes CDR1 SGHRS and CDR2 YFSETQ. V was clipped by 1 base and J by 3 bases, with 8 bases between them. The CDR3 loop reads CASSLNPDYEQYF. CDR3 DNA: TGCGCCAGCAGCTTGAACCCAGACTACGAGCAGTACTTC.

This chain links TRBV10-3 with TRBJ2-2; D may be TRBD1 (6 bases). The CDR3 runs to 16 residues. Germline loops: CDR1 ENHRY, CDR2 SYGVKD. V lost 3 bases and J lost 0, with 11 bases in between. This chain's CDR3 is CAISEGQTANTGELFF. As DNA, the CDR3 is TGTGCCATCAGTGAAGGACAGACAGCGAACACCGGGGAGCTGTTTTTT.

The chain recombines TRBV7-2 with TRBJ2-4, with D unclear. Germline V gene lookup returns CDR1 SGHTA and CDR2 FQGNSA. V lost 1 base, J lost 2 bases, and 12 bases lay in between. This CDR3 is 16 amino acids long. DNA of the CDR3: TGTGCCAGCAGCTTAGTGCGGCTACCAACCAAAAACATTCAGTACTTC. Translated: CASSLVRLPTKNIQYF.

The chain carries TRBV9 and TRBJ2-7; TRBD2 agrees at 8 bases. The CDR3 extends over 15 amino acids. Germline-derived CDR1 and CDR2 are SGDLS and YYNGEE. V shed 0 bases and J 5 bases; nucleotides not matched to a gene: 7. The CDR3 sequence is CASSVEGLAGDEQYF. As DNA, the CDR3 is TGTGCCAGCAGCGTAGAAGGGCTAGCGGGCGACGAGCAGTACTTC.

This clonotype was seen more than once but under ten times. The chain has TRBV5-1 and TRBJ2-4; 7 positions match TRBD1. The last part of the DNA fits TRBJ2-7 better; the J call may be wrong. The V gene's germline CDR1 is SGHRS and CDR2 YFSETQ. The CDR3 contains 14 residues. The CDR3 loop is CASSFGDRGDEQYF. The DNA for the CDR3 is TGCGCCAGCAGCTTTGGGGACAGAGGGGACGAGCAGTACTTC.

This sequence joins TRBV5-4 and TRBJ2-5; TRBD2 is a possible D gene (5 bases). Germline V gives CDR1 SGHNT, CDR2 YYREEE (reference sequence). The CDR3 extends over 15 amino acids. V was trimmed by 1 base and J by 3 bases, leaving 13 bases between them. The CDR3 DNA follows: TGTGCCAGCAGCTTGAGCCGGGGAGCGGAAGAGACCCAGTACTTC. Its translation: CASSLSRGAEETQYF.

The chain combines TRBV20-1 with TRBJ1-2, with D possibly being TRBD1 (6 bases). The CDR3 is 14 residues long. Germline V gene lookup returns CDR1 DFQATT and CDR2 SNEGSKA (reference sequence). V was clipped by 6 bases and J by 7 bases, with 21 bases between them. The CDR3 reads CSATTTGRGGGYTF. In DNA, the CDR3 is TGCAGTGCCACCACCACAGGGAGGGGAGGTGGCTACACCTTC.

This clonotype was seen a few times. This chain uses TRBV29-1 with TRBJ2-7; 9 bases are shared with TRBD1. The CDR3 covers 14 residues. V was clipped by 6 bases and J by 3 bases; unmatched bases: 9. Germline V gene sequence: CDR1 SQVTM, CDR2 ANQGSEA. The chain's CDR3 is CSVGTGTGSYEQYF. DNA for the CDR3: TGCAGCGTGGGGACCGGGACAGGGAGCTACGAGCAGTACTTC.

The chain recombines TRBV25-1 with TRBJ2-7; D remains ambiguous. This CDR3 comprises 13 residues. V shed 2 bases and J shed 7 bases, with 12 bases lying between them. Germline-derived CDR1 and CDR2 are MGHDK and SYGVNS. CDR3 protein: CASSEPYMAEQYF. DNA for the CDR3: TGTGCCAGCAGTGAACCGTACATGGCTGAGCAGTACTTC.

In this sample, this clonotype turned up once. CDR3 in DNA: TGTGCCAGCAGCGACGACAGGGGTTCCTATGGCTACACCTTC. This codes for CASSDDRGSYGYTF. V is TRBV7-9 and J is TRBJ1-2; 8 bases agree with TRBD1. J lost 4 bases, V lost 5 bases, and 6 bases had no gene match. The CDR3 extends over 14 amino acids. Germline V gives CDR1 SEHNR, CDR2 FQNEAQ (reference sequence).

This chain connects TRBV25-1 to TRBJ2-5; D gene unclear. The assigned J gene may be wrong: the sequence end matches TRBJ2-7 better. The CDR3 is made up of 12 amino acids. Germline V lookup: CDR1 MGHDK, CDR2 SYGVNS. The chain's CDR3 is CASRHDAYEQYF. In nucleotides, the CDR3 is TGTGCCAGCCGCCACGACGCCTACGAGCAGTACTTC.

The chain joins TRBV29-1 to TRBJ2-7, with 9 bases fitting TRBD2. V was clipped by 6 bases and J by 1 base; unmatched bases: 16. Germline lookup yields CDR1 SQVTM and CDR2 ANQGSEA. The CDR3 totals 17 residues. The CDR3 sequence: CSVRGWRGRAESYEQYF. CDR3 in DNA: TGCAGCGTACGCGGTTGGCGCGGGAGGGCCGAGTCCTACGAGCAGTACTTC.

The CDR3 sequence is CASSPRGRAFF. The DNA of the CDR3 is TGTGCCAGCAGCCCGCGAGGGAGAGCTTTCTTT. The chain recombines TRBV7-2 with TRBJ1-1, with D unclear. This CDR3 comprises 11 residues. The V end was cut by 5 bases, the J end by 10 bases, with 11 bases between. Germline V gives CDR1 SGHTA, CDR2 FQGNSA.